The rows below give T cell receptor beta chains drawn from one sample of a study of T cell responses to AZD1222 COVID-19 vaccine. TCRdb's copy holds only in-frame clones and misses some; the assay was immunoSEQ multiplex PCR. This table has 70,000 to 85,000 clones, nearly 85% appearing once. The specimen was peripheral blood, collected on day 0 of AZD1222 vaccination. These receptors were obtained from an adult in good health. Each CDR3 is given with its conserved first and last residue. The order of the fields is V gene, J gene, CDR3 protein.

TRBV18	TRBJ1-1	CASSPGSGGSGFF
TRBV19	TRBJ2-1	CASSGGGRRGYNEQFF
TRBV10-1	TRBJ1-1	CASSEGGMNTEAFF
TRBV4-3	TRBJ1-1	CASSQVQNTEAFF
TRBV19	TRBJ2-2	CASRWLAGDLGELFF
TRBV7-2	TRBJ1-1	CASSLAFGGTEAFF
TRBV7-9	TRBJ1-1	CASSLGRMNTEAFF
TRBV7-2	TRBJ2-4	CASSLVGGNIQYF
TRBV6-1	TRBJ2-1	CASSERAGGPGVQFF
TRBV5-1	TRBJ1-2	CASSFGPGVVGYTF
TRBV7-2	TRBJ2-7	CASSTTSGRSTHEQYF
TRBV3-1/TRBV3-2	TRBJ2-5	CASSRDLTGTQYF
TRBV6-1	TRBJ2-7	CASSEADDGEQYF
TRBV14	TRBJ2-1	CASSQEMDRDYNEQFF
TRBV12-5	TRBJ1-2	CASGGAGVDYGYTF
TRBV4-3	TRBJ1-4	CASSPVGTGNEKLFF
TRBV30	TRBJ2-2	CAWSTLGELFF
TRBV19	TRBJ2-2	CASKGFLAGELFF
TRBV24-1	TRBJ2-1	CATSDPHRGGSNEQFF
TRBV7-9	TRBJ1-5	CASSLTDRDSYQPQHF